The entry below describes one TCR beta chain. Isolated per sample were at least 6 million PBMCs. The second PCR ran about 6 to 12 cycles with a sample-barcoded 5' primer and J-beta primers. TCRdb recomputed calls from the 5' RACE reads with MiXCR, one row per CDR3 protein. Here the sample spans about 800,000 distinct CDR3 sequences, 20% to 25% being singletons. This record belongs to a study of blood T cells in healthy people across ages. This CDR3 has 14 residues. V dropped 2 bases and J dropped 6 bases, with 17 bases sitting between them. Germline V gives CDR1 DFQATT, CDR2 SNEGSKA (reference sequence). The data also belong to a second study, concerning T cells of mothers and their children. From that second work: Related and unrelated pairs show TCR recombination output that thymic selection shapes similarly.

Sequencing input: blood. This TCR derives from a boy between 10 and 17 years old in good health. The chain combines TRBV20-1 with TRBJ2-7, with D perhaps assigned TRBD1 or TRBD2 (5 bases each). The CDR3 spells CSARFNQGRGEQYF. The CDR3 nucleotides are TGCAGTGCTAGATTTAATCAGGGTCGGGGCGAGCAGTACTTC.